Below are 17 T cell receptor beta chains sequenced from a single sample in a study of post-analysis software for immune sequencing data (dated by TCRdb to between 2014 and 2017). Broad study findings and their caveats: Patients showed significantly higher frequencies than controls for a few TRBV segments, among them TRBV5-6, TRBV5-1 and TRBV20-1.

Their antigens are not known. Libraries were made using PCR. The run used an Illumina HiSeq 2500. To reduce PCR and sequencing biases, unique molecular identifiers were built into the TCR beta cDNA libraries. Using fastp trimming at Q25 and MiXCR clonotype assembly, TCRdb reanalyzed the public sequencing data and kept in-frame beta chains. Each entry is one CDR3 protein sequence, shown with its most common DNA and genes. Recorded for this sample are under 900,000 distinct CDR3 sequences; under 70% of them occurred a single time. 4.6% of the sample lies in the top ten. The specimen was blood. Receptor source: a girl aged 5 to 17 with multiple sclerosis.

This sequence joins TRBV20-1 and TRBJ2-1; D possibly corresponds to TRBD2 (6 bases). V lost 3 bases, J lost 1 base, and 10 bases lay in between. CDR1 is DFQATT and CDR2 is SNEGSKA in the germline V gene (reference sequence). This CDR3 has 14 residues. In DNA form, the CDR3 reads TGCAGTGCTAGCGGGACTCCTTCCTACAATGAGCAGTTCTTC. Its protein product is CSASGTPSYNEQFF.

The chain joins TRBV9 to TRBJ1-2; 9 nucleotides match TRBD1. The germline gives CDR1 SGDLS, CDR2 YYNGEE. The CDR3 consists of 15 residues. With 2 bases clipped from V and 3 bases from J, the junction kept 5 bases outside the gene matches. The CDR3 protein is CASSVGTGTDYGYTF. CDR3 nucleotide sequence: TGTGCCAGCAGCGTTGGGACAGGGACGGACTATGGCTACACCTTC.

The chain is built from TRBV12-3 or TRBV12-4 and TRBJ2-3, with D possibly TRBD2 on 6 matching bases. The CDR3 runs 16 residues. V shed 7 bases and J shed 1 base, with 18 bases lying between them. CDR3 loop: CASNHPKAGRTDTQYF. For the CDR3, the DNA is TGTGCCAGCAACCATCCTAAGGCGGGACGCACAGATACGCAGTATTTT.

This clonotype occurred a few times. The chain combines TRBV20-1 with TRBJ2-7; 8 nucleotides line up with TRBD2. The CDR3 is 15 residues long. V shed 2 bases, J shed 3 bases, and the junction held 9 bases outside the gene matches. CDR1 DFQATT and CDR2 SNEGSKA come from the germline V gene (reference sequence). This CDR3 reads CSARWPGGGGYEQYF. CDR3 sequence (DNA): TGCAGTGCTAGATGGCCCGGGGGGGGCGGCTACGAGCAGTACTTC.

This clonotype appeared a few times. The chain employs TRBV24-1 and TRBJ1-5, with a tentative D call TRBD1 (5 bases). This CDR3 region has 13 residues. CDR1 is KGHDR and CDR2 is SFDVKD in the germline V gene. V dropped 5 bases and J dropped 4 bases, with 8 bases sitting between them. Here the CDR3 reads CATSARGNQPQHF. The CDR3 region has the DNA TGTGCCACCAGTGCCCGGGGGAATCAGCCCCAGCATTTT.

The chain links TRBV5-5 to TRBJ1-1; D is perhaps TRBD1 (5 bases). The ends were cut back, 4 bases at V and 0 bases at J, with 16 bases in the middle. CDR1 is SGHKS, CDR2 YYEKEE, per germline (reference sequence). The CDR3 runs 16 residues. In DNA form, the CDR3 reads TGTGCCAGCAGCCGCCAGGGCCTAGGCCTGAACACTGAAGCTTTCTTT. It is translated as CASSRQGLGLNTEAFF.

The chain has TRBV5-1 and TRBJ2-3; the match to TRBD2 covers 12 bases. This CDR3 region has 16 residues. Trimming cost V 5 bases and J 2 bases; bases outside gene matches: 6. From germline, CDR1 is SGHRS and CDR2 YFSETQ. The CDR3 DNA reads TGCGCCAGCAGTGCCGGGACTAGCGGGTCCACAGATACGCAGTATTTT. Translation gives CASSAGTSGSTDTQYF.

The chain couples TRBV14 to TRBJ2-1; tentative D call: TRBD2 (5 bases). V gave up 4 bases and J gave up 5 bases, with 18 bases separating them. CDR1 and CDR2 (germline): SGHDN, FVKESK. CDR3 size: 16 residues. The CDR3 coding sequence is TGTGCCAGCAGCCGTTCCAGCGGCCTGATCCACAATGAGCAGTTCTTC. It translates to CASSRSSGLIHNEQFF.

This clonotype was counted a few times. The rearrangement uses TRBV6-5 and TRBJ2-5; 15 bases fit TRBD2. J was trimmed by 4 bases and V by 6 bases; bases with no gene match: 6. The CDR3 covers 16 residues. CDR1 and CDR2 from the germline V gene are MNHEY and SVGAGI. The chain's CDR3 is CASSAGLAGGLETQYF. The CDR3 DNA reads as TGTGCCAGCAGCGCCGGACTAGCGGGAGGGCTAGAGACCCAGTACTTC.

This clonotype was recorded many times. The CDR3 region is CSASSAPPYQETQYF. CDR3 sequence (DNA): TGCAGTGCTAGTTCCGCACCCCCGTACCAAGAGACCCAGTACTTC. The rearrangement joins TRBV20-1 to TRBJ2-5, with D unclear. Germline CDR1 and CDR2: DFQATT and SNEGSKA (reference sequence). The CDR3 extends over 15 amino acids. V lost 3 bases and J lost 0, with 14 bases in between.

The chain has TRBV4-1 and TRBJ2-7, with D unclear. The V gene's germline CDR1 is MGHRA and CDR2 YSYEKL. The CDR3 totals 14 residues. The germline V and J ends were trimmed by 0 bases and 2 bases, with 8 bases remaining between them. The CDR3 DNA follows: TGCGCCAGCAGCCAAGACCCAGCCACCTACGAGCAGTACTTC. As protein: CASSQDPATYEQYF.

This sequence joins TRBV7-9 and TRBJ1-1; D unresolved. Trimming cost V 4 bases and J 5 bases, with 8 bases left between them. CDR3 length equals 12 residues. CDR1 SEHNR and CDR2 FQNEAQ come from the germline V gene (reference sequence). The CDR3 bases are TGTGCCAGCAGCTCTCTAGGGACTGAAGCTTTCTTT. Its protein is CASSSLGTEAFF.

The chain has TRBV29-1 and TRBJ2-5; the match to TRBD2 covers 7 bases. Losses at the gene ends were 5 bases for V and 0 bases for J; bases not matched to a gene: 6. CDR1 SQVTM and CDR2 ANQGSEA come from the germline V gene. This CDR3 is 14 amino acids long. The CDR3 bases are TGCAGCGTTCCTAGCGGTGACTACCAAGAGACCCAGTACTTC. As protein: CSVPSGDYQETQYF.

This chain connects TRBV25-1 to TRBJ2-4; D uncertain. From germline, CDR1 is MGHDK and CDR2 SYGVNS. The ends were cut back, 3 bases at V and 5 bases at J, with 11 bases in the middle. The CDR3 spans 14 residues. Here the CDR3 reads CASSEAGSQNIQYF. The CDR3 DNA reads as TGTGCCAGCAGTGAGGCTGGCAGCCAAAACATTCAGTACTTC. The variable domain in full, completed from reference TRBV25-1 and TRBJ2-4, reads EADIYQTPRYLVIGTGKKITLECSQTMGHDKMYWYQQDPGMELHLIHYSYGVNSTEKGDLSSESTVSRIRTEHFPLTLESARPSHTSQYLCASSEAGSQNIQYFGAGTRLSVL.

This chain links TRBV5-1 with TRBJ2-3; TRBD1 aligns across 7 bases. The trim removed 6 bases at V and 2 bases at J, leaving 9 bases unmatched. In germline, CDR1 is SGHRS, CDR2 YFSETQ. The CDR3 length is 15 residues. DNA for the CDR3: TGCGCCAGCAAGCGTAGGGGACAGCACACAGATACGCAGTATTTT. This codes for CASKRRGQHTDTQYF.

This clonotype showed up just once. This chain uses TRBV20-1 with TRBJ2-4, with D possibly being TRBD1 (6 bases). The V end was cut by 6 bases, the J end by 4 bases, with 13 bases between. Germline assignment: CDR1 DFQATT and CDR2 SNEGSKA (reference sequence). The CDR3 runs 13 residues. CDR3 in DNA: TGCAGTGCAGCCCCGGACAGAAAAAACATTCAGTACTTC. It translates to CSAAPDRKNIQYF.

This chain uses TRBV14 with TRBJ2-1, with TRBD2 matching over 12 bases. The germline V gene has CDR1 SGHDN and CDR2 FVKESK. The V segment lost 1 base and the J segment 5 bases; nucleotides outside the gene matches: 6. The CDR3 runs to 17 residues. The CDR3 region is CASSQGSSGRVHNEQFF. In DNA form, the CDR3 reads TGTGCCAGCAGCCAAGGTTCTAGCGGGAGGGTCCACAATGAGCAGTTCTTC. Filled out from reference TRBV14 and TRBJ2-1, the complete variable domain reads EAGVTQFPSHSVIEKGQTVTLRCDPISGHDNLYWYRRVMGKEIKFLLHFVKESKQDESGMPNNRFLAERTGGTYSTLKVQPAELEDSGVYFCASSQGSSGRVHNEQFFGPGTRLTVL.